This is a list of T cell receptor beta chains from one sample in a study of T-cell memory formation after mild COVID-19. TCRdb analysed the 5' RACE reads with MiXCR anew, one entry per CDR3 protein. Here the sample spans 200,000 to 300,000 distinct CDR3 sequences, around 17% being singletons. The sample was PBMCs or a T cell subset sorted from them (not recorded which). The receptors here all came from a young man who had mild COVID-19 (a few samples of this study predate the infection). Cell type and time point are not known. The CDR3 runs from the conserved cysteine through the conserved F or W. Each record gives: clone size, D gene, V gene, J gene, CDR3 DNA, CDR3 protein. D genes are given only for firm matches. Size is omitted from some rows. Given values are once, few, many or a class for expanded clones.

abundance: few
d_gene: NA
v_gene: TRBV20-1
j_gene: TRBJ2-3
CDR3nt: TGCAGTGCCCCCCCTGGGGGATCTTCGACAGATACGCAGTATTTT
CDR3aa: CSAPPGGSSTDTQYF

abundance: NA
d_gene: TRBD2
v_gene: TRBV3-1
j_gene: TRBJ2-3
CDR3nt: TGTGCCAGCAGCCAAGGTAACGGGGGGGCCTGGGATACGCAGTATTTT
CDR3aa: CASSQGNGGAWDTQYF

abundance: few
d_gene: TRBD2
v_gene: TRBV6-5
j_gene: TRBJ2-3
CDR3nt: TGTGCCAGCGGGCTAGCGGGGCGAAGAGATACGCAGTATTTT
CDR3aa: CASGLAGRRDTQYF

abundance: few
d_gene: TRBD2
v_gene: TRBV5-1
j_gene: TRBJ2-7
CDR3nt: TGCGCCAGCAGCTTAGGACTAGAGAGCGACGAGCAGTACTTC
CDR3aa: CASSLGLESDEQYF

abundance: NA
d_gene: NA
v_gene: TRBV4-2
j_gene: TRBJ1-5
CDR3nt: TGTGCCAGCAGCCTATCACAGGGCCCAAGCAATCAGCCCCAGCATTTT
CDR3aa: CASSLSQGPSNQPQHF

abundance: NA
d_gene: TRBD1
v_gene: TRBV6-5
j_gene: TRBJ1-2
CDR3nt: TGTGCCAGCAGTTACCAGACAGGGGGTGGCTATGGCTACACCTTC
CDR3aa: CASSYQTGGGYGYTF

abundance: many
d_gene: NA
v_gene: TRBV7-6
j_gene: TRBJ2-5
CDR3nt: TGTGCCAGCAGCTCTCTCTCGGAGACCCAGTACTTC
CDR3aa: CASSSLSETQYF

abundance: few
d_gene: NA
v_gene: TRBV14
j_gene: TRBJ2-1
CDR3nt: TGTGCCAGCAGCCAAGATATGGGGCTAGCCAATGAGCAGTTCTTC
CDR3aa: CASSQDMGLANEQFF

abundance: few
d_gene: NA
v_gene: TRBV20-1
j_gene: TRBJ1-5
CDR3nt: TGCAGTGCTAGAGAGATAGACCGAATATATCAGCCCCAGCATTTT
CDR3aa: CSAREIDRIYQPQHF

abundance: few
d_gene: NA
v_gene: TRBV29-1
j_gene: TRBJ1-2
CDR3nt: TGCAGCGTTGGTTCCGATCTCTATGGCTACACCTTC
CDR3aa: CSVGSDLYGYTF

abundance: NA
d_gene: NA
v_gene: TRBV20-1
j_gene: TRBJ1-2
CDR3nt: TGCAGTGCTAGGATACCAGACAGCTATGGCTACACCTTC
CDR3aa: CSARIPDSYGYTF

abundance: NA
d_gene: NA
v_gene: TRBV10-3
j_gene: TRBJ1-2
CDR3nt: TGTGCCATCAGCGGTGGACTGGATGCTAACTATGGCTACACCTTC
CDR3aa: CAISGGLDANYGYTF

abundance: NA
d_gene: NA
v_gene: TRBV7-2
j_gene: TRBJ2-3
CDR3nt: TGTGCCAGCAGCTTAGTCGGGGTGACAAACACAGATACGCAGTATTTT
CDR3aa: CASSLVGVTNTDTQYF

abundance: few
d_gene: NA
v_gene: TRBV28
j_gene: TRBJ2-6
CDR3nt: TGTGCCAGCCAGAATCCAGGGACCAACGTCCTGACTTTC
CDR3aa: CASQNPGTNVLTF

abundance: many
d_gene: TRBD1
v_gene: TRBV4-3
j_gene: TRBJ2-1
CDR3nt: TGCGCCAGCAGCCAAGGGACAGGGGTAACCTACAATGAGCAGTTCTTC
CDR3aa: CASSQGTGVTYNEQFF

abundance: few
d_gene: TRBD2
v_gene: TRBV6-5
j_gene: TRBJ2-1
CDR3nt: TGTGCCAGCAGTCGAGGACTAGTTCAATATGAGCAGTTCTTC
CDR3aa: CASSRGLVQYEQFF

abundance: many
d_gene: TRBD1
v_gene: TRBV6-6
j_gene: TRBJ1-1
CDR3nt: TGTGCCAGCAGTTATAGCGCCGAAGAACAGGGGGAAACTGAAGCTTTCTTT
CDR3aa: CASSYSAEEQGETEAFF

abundance: NA
d_gene: TRBD1
v_gene: TRBV7-9
j_gene: TRBJ1-2
CDR3nt: TGTGCCAGCTGGGAGACAGGGCTGAACTATGGCTACACCTTC
CDR3aa: CASWETGLNYGYTF

abundance: NA
d_gene: NA
v_gene: TRBV4-1
j_gene: TRBJ2-1
CDR3nt: TGCGCCAGCAGCCAGGGAATATTGAGCTCCTACAATGAGCAGTTCTTC
CDR3aa: CASSQGILSSYNEQFF

abundance: NA
d_gene: NA
v_gene: TRBV11-3
j_gene: TRBJ2-3
CDR3nt: TGTGCCAGCAGCTTAGTCGGTATCCCAGATACGCAGTATTTT
CDR3aa: CASSLVGIPDTQYF

abundance: many
d_gene: TRBD1
v_gene: TRBV29-1
j_gene: TRBJ1-1
CDR3nt: TGCAGCGGGACAGGGGGCTGGGGTATGAACACTGAAGCTTTCTTT
CDR3aa: CSGTGGWGMNTEAFF

abundance: NA
d_gene: NA
v_gene: TRBV19
j_gene: TRBJ1-5
CDR3nt: TGTGCCAGTAGTATAGATGGGAACTCGGACATTCATCAGCCCCAGCATTTT
CDR3aa: CASSIDGNSDIHQPQHF

abundance: NA
d_gene: NA
v_gene: TRBV6-6
j_gene: TRBJ2-1
CDR3nt: TGTGCCAGCAAACGAAGGGGAAATCCCAATGAGCAGTTCTTC
CDR3aa: CASKRRGNPNEQFF

abundance: many
d_gene: NA
v_gene: TRBV6-5
j_gene: TRBJ2-5
CDR3nt: TGTGCCAGCAGTTCCCCTCCGGGAGAAGAGACCCAGTACTTC
CDR3aa: CASSSPPGEETQYF

abundance: NA
d_gene: NA
v_gene: TRBV10-3
j_gene: TRBJ1-5
CDR3nt: TGTGCCATCAGTTCCCAATCGGGTTTCAATCAGCCCCAGCATTTT
CDR3aa: CAISSQSGFNQPQHF

abundance: NA
d_gene: NA
v_gene: TRBV6-1
j_gene: TRBJ1-3
CDR3nt: TGTGCCAGCAGTGAACTTCCCGGCAGCTCTGGAAACACCATATATTTT
CDR3aa: CASSELPGSSGNTIYF

abundance: NA
d_gene: NA
v_gene: TRBV30
j_gene: TRBJ2-1
CDR3nt: TGTGCCTGGACCAGTTTTAATGAGCAGTTCTTC
CDR3aa: CAWTSFNEQFF

abundance: few
d_gene: TRBD1
v_gene: TRBV10-3
j_gene: TRBJ2-1
CDR3nt: TGTGCCAGTTTACAGGGGTATGAGCAGTTCTTC
CDR3aa: CASLQGYEQFF

abundance: few
d_gene: TRBD1
v_gene: TRBV4-1
j_gene: TRBJ2-7
CDR3nt: TGCGCCAGCAGCCAGATGGACAGGAACGAGCAGTACTTC
CDR3aa: CASSQMDRNEQYF

abundance: NA
d_gene: TRBD2
v_gene: TRBV29-1
j_gene: TRBJ2-3
CDR3nt: TGCAGCGTTGGCCTAGCGGGGGCCTTCACAGATACGAAGTATTTT
CDR3aa: CSVGLAGAFTDTKYF

abundance: NA
d_gene: NA
v_gene: TRBV6-2/TRBV6-3
j_gene: TRBJ1-2
CDR3nt: TGTGCCAGCAGTCGGCGGTTTAGGGGCTACACCTTC
CDR3aa: CASSRRFRGYTF

abundance: many
d_gene: TRBD1
v_gene: TRBV7-9
j_gene: TRBJ2-7
CDR3nt: TGTGCCAGCAGCCCCAGGGACAGATCCTACGAGCAGTACTTC
CDR3aa: CASSPRDRSYEQYF

abundance: few
d_gene: NA
v_gene: TRBV7-9
j_gene: TRBJ1-2
CDR3nt: TGTGCCAGCAGCCCCCTGACAGGAAACTATGGCTACACCTTC
CDR3aa: CASSPLTGNYGYTF

abundance: few
d_gene: TRBD2
v_gene: TRBV11-2
j_gene: TRBJ2-3
CDR3nt: TGTGCCAGCAGCTCCCCGGGGACTAATACGCAGTATTTT
CDR3aa: CASSSPGTNTQYF

abundance: many
d_gene: NA
v_gene: TRBV20-1
j_gene: TRBJ1-1
CDR3nt: TGCAGTGCAAAGCAGGGAAAGAAGGGAACTGAAGCTTTCTTT
CDR3aa: CSAKQGKKGTEAFF

abundance: few
d_gene: TRBD2
v_gene: TRBV7-2
j_gene: TRBJ2-3
CDR3nt: TGTGCCAGCAGCTTATCTAGCGGGGGGGCCTATAATACGCAGTATTTT
CDR3aa: CASSLSSGGAYNTQYF

abundance: many
d_gene: NA
v_gene: TRBV4-2
j_gene: TRBJ2-2
CDR3nt: TGTGCCAGCAGCCAAGCGGGGAACACGAACACCGGGGAGCTGTTTTTT
CDR3aa: CASSQAGNTNTGELFF